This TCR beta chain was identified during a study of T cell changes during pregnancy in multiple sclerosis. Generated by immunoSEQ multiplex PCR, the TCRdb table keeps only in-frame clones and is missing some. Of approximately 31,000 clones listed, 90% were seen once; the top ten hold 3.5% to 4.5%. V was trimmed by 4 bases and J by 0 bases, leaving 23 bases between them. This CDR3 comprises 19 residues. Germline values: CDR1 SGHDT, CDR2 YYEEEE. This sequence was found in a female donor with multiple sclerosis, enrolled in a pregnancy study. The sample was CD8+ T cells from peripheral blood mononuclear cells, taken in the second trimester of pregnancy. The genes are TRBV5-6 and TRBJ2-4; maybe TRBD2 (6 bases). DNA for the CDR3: TGTGCCAGCAGCCTCCGGGACTTCCTAACCCCGCTAGCCAAAAACATTCAGTACTTC. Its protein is CASSLRDFLTPLAKNIQYF.